This T cell receptor (beta chain) was recorded in a study of T cells in Graves' hyperthyroidism and ophthalmopathy. Points from the study as a whole: Blood held most thyroid clonotypes expanded above 0.001 frequency. With a median lead of around 6.7 months before onset, the model predicted ophthalmopathy.

This CDR3 has 17 amino acids. Between the trimmed V and J ends, which lost 1 base and 0 bases, there was a span of 17 bases. Germline-derived CDR1 and CDR2 are SGHRS and YFSETQ. Each person with ophthalmopathy scored at least 3 on the Clinical Activity Score, reached NOSPECS grade 4 or higher, and had been ill under 3 months. Thyroid ultrasound, orbital computed tomography, clinical symptoms, and serum thyroxine and TRAb underpinned diagnoses. Authors of the study amplified TCR beta CDR3 regions from RNA transcripts. Primed by the HTBI set, a first-round RT-PCR was run on the TCR CDR3. TCRdb reanalysed the multiplex PCR reads using MiXCR and keeps one entry per CDR3 protein. The sample includes approximately 430,000 distinct CDR3 sequences, about 15% of them seen just once. In its sample, this clonotype was seen many times. Its antigen is unknown.

The sequence derives from a young man with Graves' ophthalmopathy. This chain joins TRBV5-1 and TRBJ2-7; D gene unclear. Sequencing was done on a sample of blood. The CDR3 is CASSLLDGWGSSYEQYF. Here the CDR3 DNA reads TGCGCCAGCAGCTTGTTAGACGGCTGGGGAAGCTCCTACGAGCAGTACTTC.